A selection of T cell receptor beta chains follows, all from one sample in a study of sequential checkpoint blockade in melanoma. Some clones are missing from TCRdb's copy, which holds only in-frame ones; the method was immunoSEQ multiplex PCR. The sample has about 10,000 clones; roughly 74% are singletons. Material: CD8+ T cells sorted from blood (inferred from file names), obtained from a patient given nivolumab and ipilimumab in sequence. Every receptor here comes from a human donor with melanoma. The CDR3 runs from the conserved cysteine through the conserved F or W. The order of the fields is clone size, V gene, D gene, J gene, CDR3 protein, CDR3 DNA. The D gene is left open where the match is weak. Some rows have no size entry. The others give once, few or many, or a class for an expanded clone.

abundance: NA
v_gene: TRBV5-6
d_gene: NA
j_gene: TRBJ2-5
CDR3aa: CASILKGGETQYF
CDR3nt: TGTGCCAGCATTCTGAAGGGCGGGGAGACCCAGTACTTC

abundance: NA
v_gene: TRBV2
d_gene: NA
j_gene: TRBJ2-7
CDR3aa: CASIGKGTYEQYF
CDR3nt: TGTGCCAGCATTGGAAAGGGGACCTACGAGCAGTACTTC

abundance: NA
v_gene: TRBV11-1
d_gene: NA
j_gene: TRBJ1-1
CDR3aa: CASSLVGRGFTEAFF
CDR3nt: TGTGCCAGCAGCTTAGTTGGCAGGGGATTCACTGAAGCTTTCTTT

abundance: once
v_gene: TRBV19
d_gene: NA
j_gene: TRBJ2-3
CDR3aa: CASSNQMVANTDTQYF
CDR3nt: TGTGCCAGTAGCAACCAAATGGTAGCGAACACAGATACGCAGTATTTT

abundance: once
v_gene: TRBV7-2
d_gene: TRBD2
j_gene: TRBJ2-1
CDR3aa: CASSSGGRWNEQFF
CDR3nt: TGTGCCAGCAGCTCAGGCGGGAGGTGGAATGAGCAGTTCTTC

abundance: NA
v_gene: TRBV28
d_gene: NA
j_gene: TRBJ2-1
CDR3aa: CASSFGSDEQFF
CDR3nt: TGTGCCAGCAGTTTCGGGTCCGATGAGCAGTTCTTC

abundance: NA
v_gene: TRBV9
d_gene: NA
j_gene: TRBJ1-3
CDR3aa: CASSVEGPNTIYF
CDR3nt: TGTGCCAGCAGCGTCGAGGGTCCAAACACCATATATTTT

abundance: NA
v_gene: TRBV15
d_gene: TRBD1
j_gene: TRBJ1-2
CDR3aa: CATVSSGGFFDGYTF
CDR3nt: TGTGCCACCGTATCTTCAGGGGGCTTTTTCGATGGCTACACCTTC

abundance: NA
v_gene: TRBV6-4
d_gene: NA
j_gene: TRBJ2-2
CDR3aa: CASSDRDTGELFF
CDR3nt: TGTGCCAGCAGTGACCGGGACACCGGGGAGCTGTTTTTT

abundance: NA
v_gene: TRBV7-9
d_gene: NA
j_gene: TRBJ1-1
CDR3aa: CASSHSGTRAFSEAFF
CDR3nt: TGTGCCAGCAGTCACTCCGGGACACGAGCATTCTCTGAAGCTTTCTTT

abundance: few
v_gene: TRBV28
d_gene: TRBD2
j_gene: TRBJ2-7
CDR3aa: CASSAHGTSDLYEQYF
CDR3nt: TGTGCCAGCAGTGCCCACGGGACTAGCGACCTCTACGAGCAGTACTTC

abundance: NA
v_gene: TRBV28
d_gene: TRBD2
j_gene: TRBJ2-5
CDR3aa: CASSLLALGGLAAQETQYF
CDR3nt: TGTGCCAGCAGTTTATTGGCGTTGGGAGGACTAGCGGCCCAAGAGACCCAGTACTTC

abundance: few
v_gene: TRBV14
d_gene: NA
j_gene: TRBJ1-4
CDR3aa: CASSQVRGGNEKLFF
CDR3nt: TGTGCCAGCAGCCAAGTTCGCGGTGGAAATGAAAAACTGTTTTTT

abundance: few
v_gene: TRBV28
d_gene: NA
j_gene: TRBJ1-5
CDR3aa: CASSLQAGLGQPQHF
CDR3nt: TGTGCCAGCAGTTTACAGGCAGGGTTGGGTCAGCCCCAGCATTTT

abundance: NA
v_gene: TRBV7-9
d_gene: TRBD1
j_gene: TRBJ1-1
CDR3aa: CASSLRTGGETEAFF
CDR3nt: TGTGCCAGCAGCTTACGGACAGGGGGAGAGACTGAAGCTTTCTTT

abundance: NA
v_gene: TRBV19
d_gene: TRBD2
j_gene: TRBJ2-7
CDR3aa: CASSVLLAGVGEQYF
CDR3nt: TGTGCCAGTAGTGTCCTACTAGCGGGAGTCGGCGAGCAGTACTTC